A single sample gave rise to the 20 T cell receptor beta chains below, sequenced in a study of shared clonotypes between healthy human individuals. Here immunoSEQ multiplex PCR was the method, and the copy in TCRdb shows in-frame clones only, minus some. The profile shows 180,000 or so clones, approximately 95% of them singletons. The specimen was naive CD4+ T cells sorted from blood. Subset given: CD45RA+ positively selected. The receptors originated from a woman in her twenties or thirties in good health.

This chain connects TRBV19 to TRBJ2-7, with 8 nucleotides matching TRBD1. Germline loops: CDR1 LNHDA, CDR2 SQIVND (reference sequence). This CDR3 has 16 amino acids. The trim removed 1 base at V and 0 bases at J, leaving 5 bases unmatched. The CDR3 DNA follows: TGTGCCAGTAGTATAGGGGGGACAGGACTCTCCTACGAGCAGTACTTC. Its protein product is CASSIGGTGLSYEQYF. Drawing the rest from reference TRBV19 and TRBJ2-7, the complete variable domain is DGGITQSPKYLFRKEGQNVTLSCEQNLNHDAMYWYRQDPGQGLRLIYYSQIVNDFQKGDIAEGYSVSREKKESFPLTVTSAQKNPTAFYLCASSIGGTGLSYEQYFGPGTRLTVT.

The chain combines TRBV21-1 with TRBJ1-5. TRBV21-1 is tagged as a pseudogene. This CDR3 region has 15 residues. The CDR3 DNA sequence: TGTGCCAGCAGCCAAAGACCGGGGGCCCGTCAGCCCCAGCATTTT. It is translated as CASSQRPGARQPQHF.

The chain's CDR3 is CASRHDWSSGNTIYF. The CDR3 DNA reads TGTGCCAGCAGGCACGATTGGAGCTCTGGAAACACCATATATTTT. V and J are TRBV28 and TRBJ1-3; D remains unclear. The CDR3 has 15 amino acids. The germline gives CDR1 MDHEN, CDR2 SYDVKM. The germline V and J ends were trimmed by 6 bases and 0 bases, with 12 bases remaining between them.

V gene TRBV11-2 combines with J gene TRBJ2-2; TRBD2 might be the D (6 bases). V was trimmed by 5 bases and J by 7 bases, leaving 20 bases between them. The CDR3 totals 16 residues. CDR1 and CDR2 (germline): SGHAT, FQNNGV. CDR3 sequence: CASSRSPLARGGELFF. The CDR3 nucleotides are TGTGCCAGCAGCCGATCCCCACTAGCTAGGGGCGGGGAGCTGTTTTTT.

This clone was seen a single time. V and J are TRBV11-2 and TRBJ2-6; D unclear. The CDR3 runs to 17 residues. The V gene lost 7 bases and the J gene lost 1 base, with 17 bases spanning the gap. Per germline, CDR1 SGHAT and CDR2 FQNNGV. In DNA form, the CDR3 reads TGTGCCAGCATTTCTATTTGGGATCGGTCTGGGGCCAACGTCCTGACTTTC. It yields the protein CASISIWDRSGANVLTF.

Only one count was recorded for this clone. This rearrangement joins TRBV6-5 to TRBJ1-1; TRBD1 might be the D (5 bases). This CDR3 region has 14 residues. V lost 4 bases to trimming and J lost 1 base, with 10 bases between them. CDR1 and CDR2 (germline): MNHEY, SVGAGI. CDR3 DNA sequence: TGTGCCAGCAGTTCCGGACACCAGAACACTGAAGCTTTCTTT. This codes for CASSSGHQNTEAFF.

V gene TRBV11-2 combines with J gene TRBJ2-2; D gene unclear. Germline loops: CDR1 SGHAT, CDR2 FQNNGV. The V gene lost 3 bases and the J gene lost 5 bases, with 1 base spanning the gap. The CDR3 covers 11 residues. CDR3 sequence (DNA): TGTGCCAGCAGCTTGACCGGGGAGCTGTTTTTT. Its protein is CASSLTGELFF.

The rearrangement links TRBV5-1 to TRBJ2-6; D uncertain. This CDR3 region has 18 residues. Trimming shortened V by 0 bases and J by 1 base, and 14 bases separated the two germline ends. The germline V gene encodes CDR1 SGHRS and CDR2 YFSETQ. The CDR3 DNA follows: TGCGCCAGCAGCTTGGGGAGTAGGGCGGCTTCTGGGGCCAACGTCCTGACTTTC. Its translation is CASSLGSRAASGANVLTF. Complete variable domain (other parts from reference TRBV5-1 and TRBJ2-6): KAGVTQTPRYLIKTRGQQVTLSCSPISGHRSVSWYQQTPGQGLQFLFEYFSETQRNKGNFPGRFSGRQFSNSRSEMNVSTLELGDSALYLCASSLGSRAASGANVLTFGAGSRLTVL.

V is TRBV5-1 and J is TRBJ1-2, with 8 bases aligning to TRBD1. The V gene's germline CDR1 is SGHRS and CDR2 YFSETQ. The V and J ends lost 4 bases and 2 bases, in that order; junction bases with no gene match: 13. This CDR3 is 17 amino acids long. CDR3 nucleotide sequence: TGCGCCAGCAGCGGAACCGGGACAGGAGACAGGAACTATGGCTACACCTTC. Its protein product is CASSGTGTGDRNYGYTF.

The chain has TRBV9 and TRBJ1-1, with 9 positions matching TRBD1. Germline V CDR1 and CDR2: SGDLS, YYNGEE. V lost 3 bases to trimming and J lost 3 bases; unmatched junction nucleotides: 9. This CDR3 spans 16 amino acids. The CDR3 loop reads CASSETGGFGYTEAFF. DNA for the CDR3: TGTGCCAGCAGCGAAACAGGGGGCTTTGGGTACACTGAAGCTTTCTTT. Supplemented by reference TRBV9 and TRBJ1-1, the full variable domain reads DSGVTQTPKHLITATGQRVTLRCSPRSGDLSVYWYQQSLDQGLQFLIQYYNGEERAKGNILERFSAQQFPDLHSELNLSSLELGDSALYFCASSETGGFGYTEAFFGQGTRLTVV.

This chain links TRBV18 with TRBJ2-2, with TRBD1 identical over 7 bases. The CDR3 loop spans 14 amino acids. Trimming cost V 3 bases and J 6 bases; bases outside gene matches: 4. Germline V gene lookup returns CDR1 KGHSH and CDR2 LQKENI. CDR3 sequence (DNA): TGTGCCAGCTCACCTAAAGACAGGGCCGGGGAGCTGTTTTTT. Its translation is CASSPKDRAGELFF. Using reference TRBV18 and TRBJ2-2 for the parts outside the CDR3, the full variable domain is NAGVMQNPRHLVRRRGQEARLRCSPMKGHSHVYWYRQLPEEGLKFMVYLQKENIIDESGMPKERFSAEFPKEGPSILRIQQVVRGDSAAYFCASSPKDRAGELFFGEGSRLTVL.

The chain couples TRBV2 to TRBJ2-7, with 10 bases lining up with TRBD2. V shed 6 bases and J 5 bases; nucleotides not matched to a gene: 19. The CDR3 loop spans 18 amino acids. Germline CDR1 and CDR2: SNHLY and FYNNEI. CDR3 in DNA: TGTGCCAGCAGATATGGGGGGCCAGGGGCTAGCGGGAGCCACGAGCAGTACTTC. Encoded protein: CASRYGGPGASGSHEQYF. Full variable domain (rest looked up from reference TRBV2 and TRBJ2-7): EPEVTQTPSHQVTQMGQEVILRCVPISNHLYFYWYRQILGQKVEFLVSFYNNEISEKSEIFDDQFSVERPDGSNFTLKIRSTKLEDSAMYFCASRYGGPGASGSHEQYFGPGTRLTVT.

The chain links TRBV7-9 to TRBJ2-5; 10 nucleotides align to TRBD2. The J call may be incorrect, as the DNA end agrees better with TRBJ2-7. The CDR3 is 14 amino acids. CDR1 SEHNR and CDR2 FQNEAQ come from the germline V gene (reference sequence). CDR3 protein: CASGAGGPIYEQYF. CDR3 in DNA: TGTGCCAGCGGAGCGGGAGGGCCTATCTACGAGCAGTACTTC.

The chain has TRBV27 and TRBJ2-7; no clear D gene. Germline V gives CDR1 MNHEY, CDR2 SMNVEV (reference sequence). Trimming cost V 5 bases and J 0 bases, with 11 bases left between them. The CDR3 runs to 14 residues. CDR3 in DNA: TGTGCCAGCAGTCCTCGAAGGATCTCCTACGAGCAGTACTTC. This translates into CASSPRRISYEQYF.

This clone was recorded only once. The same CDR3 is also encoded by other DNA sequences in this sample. The CDR3 here is CASSLGTSSYEQYF. The CDR3 region has the DNA TGTGCCAGCAGCTTAGGGACATCCTCCTACGAGCAGTACTTC. V usage is TRBV7-9 and J usage is TRBJ2-7; perhaps TRBD1 as D (5 bases). The CDR3 consists of 14 residues. V lost 1 base and J 0 bases, leaving 7 bases between the germline ends. Germline CDR1 and CDR2: SEHNR and FQNEAQ (reference sequence).

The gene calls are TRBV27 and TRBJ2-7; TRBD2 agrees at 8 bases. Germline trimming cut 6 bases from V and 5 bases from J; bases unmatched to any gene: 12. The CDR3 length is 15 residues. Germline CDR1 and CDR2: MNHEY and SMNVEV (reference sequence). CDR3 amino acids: CASSKPGLGVDEQYF. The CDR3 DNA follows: TGTGCCAGCAGCAAACCGGGACTAGGAGTCGACGAGCAGTACTTC.

The CDR3 spells CASSVSSWMNTEAFF. The CDR3 DNA reads TGTGCCAGCAGCGTCAGCTCATGGATGAACACTGAAGCTTTCTTT. The chain has TRBV9 and TRBJ1-1; D is uncertain. V was cut by 2 bases and J by 0 bases, with 11 bases left in between. The germline CDR1 and CDR2 sequences are SGDLS and YYNGEE. This CDR3 has 15 amino acids. The entire variable domain, with the rest obtained from reference TRBV9 and TRBJ1-1, is as follows: DSGVTQTPKHLITATGQRVTLRCSPRSGDLSVYWYQQSLDQGLQFLIQYYNGEERAKGNILERFSAQQFPDLHSELNLSSLELGDSALYFCASSVSSWMNTEAFFGQGTRLTVV.

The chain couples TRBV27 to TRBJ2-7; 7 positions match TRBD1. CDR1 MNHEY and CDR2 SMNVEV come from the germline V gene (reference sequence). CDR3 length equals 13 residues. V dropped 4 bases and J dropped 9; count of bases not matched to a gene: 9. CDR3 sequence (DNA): TGTGCCAGCAGTTCAGTAGACAGGGCGGCGCAGTACTTC. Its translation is CASSSVDRAAQYF.

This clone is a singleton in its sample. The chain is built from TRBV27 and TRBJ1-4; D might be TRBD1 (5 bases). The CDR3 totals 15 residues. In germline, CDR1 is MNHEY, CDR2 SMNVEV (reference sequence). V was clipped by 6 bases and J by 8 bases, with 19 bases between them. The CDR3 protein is CASRFPMRGREKLFF. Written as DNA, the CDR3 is TGTGCCAGCAGGTTCCCTATGAGGGGAAGGGAAAAACTGTTTTTT.

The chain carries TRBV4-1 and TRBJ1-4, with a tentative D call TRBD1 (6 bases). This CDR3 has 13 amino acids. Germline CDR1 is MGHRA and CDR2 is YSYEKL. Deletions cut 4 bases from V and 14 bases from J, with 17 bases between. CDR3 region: CASSPGVGTPLFF. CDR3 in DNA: TGCGCCAGCAGCCCAGGGGTAGGGACCCCCCTGTTTTTT.